The entry that follows covers one T cell receptor beta chain sequence. Antigen: not known. This record comes from a study of cytomegalovirus exposure and HLA in healthy donors. About the research overall: Unique TCRs from HLA-typed donors, about 85 million of them, were held in an early data release. Study observations and caveats: Donors were assumed by presence/absence analyses to have roughly uniform sequencing depth. The productive fraction for most TCR beta V segments was about 90% or about 30% in an earlier analysis. Apart from CMV serostatus, no immune exposure information was available.

The V and J ends lost 6 bases and 4 bases, in that order; junction bases with no gene match: 16. CDR3 length equals 17 residues. Per germline, CDR1 GTSNPN and CDR2 SVGIG (reference sequence). The primer mix had 60 Vbeta and 13 Jbeta primers. The assay was immunoSEQ multiplex PCR, and TCRdb's table has in-frame clones only and misses some. Of 110,000 to 150,000 clones in the sample, 80% to 90% were seen once. The TCR sequence derives from a woman in her 40s in good health and CMV-seropositive. V usage is TRBV30 and J usage is TRBJ2-1; 9 nucleotides match TRBD1. Material: PBMCs. This CDR3 is CACSGTGKFGGYNEQFF. As DNA, the CDR3 is TGTGCCTGCTCCGGGACAGGGAAATTCGGCGGGTACAATGAGCAGTTCTTC. Full variable domain (remainder filled in from reference TRBV30 and TRBJ2-1): SQTIHQWPATLVQPVGSPLSLECTVEGTSNPNLYWYRQAAGRGLQLLFYSVGIGQISSEVPQNLSASRPQDRQFILSSKKLLLSDSGFYLCACSGTGKFGGYNEQFFGPGTRLTVL.